A single sample gave rise to the 31 T cell receptor beta chains below, sequenced in a study of T cells in women clearing cervical HPV infection. Clones were read by immunoSEQ multiplex PCR, and TCRdb kept only the in-frame ones, dropping some. Its table records 22,000 or so clones. The specimen was blood buffy coat. These receptors all come from a woman aged 18 to 75 with a cervical HPV16 infection that either progressed to CIN3+ or cleared (not recorded which).

Worth noting for this clone: The CDR3 goes on 3 residues after the read ends, and that part is filled in from the germline J gene. The chain couples TRBV5-1 to TRBJ2-2; the match to TRBD2 covers 15 bases. This CDR3 is built from 18 residues. V was pared by 4 bases and J by 6 bases, with 10 bases of the junction left unmatched. Germline values: CDR1 SGHRS, CDR2 YFSETQ. This CDR3 reads CASSAGLAGGGKAGELFF. The sequenced part of the CDR3 DNA is TGCGCCAGCAGCGCGGGACTAGCGGGAGGCGGGAAAGCCGGGGAG.

Comments on this clone: Read coverage stops 3 residues before the CDR3 terminus; the germline J gene supplies the remainder. This sequence joins TRBV7-2 and TRBJ2-2, with D maybe TRBD2 (5 bases). Germline V CDR1 and CDR2: SGHTA, FQGNSA. This CDR3 is 13 amino acids long. The CDR3 loop is CASSLGWRRKLFF. The part of the CDR3 DNA that was read is TGTGCCAGCAGCTTAGGTTGGAGGCGGAAG. Full variable domain (outside the CDR3, taken from reference TRBV7-2 and TRBJ2-2): GAGVSQSPSNKVTEKGKDVELRCDPISGHTALYWYRQSLGQGLEFLIYFQGNSAPDKSGLPSDRFSAERTGGSVSTLTIQRTQQEDSAVYLCASSLGWRRKLFFGEGSRLTVL.

On this clone itself: The read finishes 3 residues shy of the CDR3 end, and the germline J gene is used to complete it. The chain employs TRBV11-2 and TRBJ1-1; TRBD1 might be the D (6 bases). Trimming took 6 bases from V and 3 from J, leaving 11 bases between them. Germline assignment: CDR1 SGHAT and CDR2 FQNNGV. The CDR3 is 13 amino acids. The CDR3 DNA, read in part, is TGTGCCAGCAGGCTACAGGGAGACACTGAA. Protein product: CASRLQGDTE. The whole CDR3 region reads CASRLQGDTEAFF.

Turning to this clone: The CDR3 goes on 3 residues after the read ends, and that part is filled in from the germline J gene. V gene TRBV7-3 combines with J gene TRBJ1-2, with TRBD1 matching over 7 bases. CDR3 length: 14 amino acids. Unmatched junction bases numbered 11, after V lost 6 bases and J lost 7 bases. CDR1 and CDR2 from the germline V gene are SGHTA and FQGTGA. The part of the CDR3 DNA that was read is TGTGCCAGCAGTTACGGAGGAGACAGGGCTGGC. This encodes CASSYGGDRAG. The full CDR3 protein reads CASSYGGDRAGYTF.

On this clone itself: The read falls 3 residues short of the CDR3 end, and the missing part is taken from the germline J gene. V usage is TRBV2 and J usage is TRBJ2-6; D is unresolved. Germline CDR1 is SNHLY and CDR2 is FYNNEI. Trimming removed 3 bases at V and 0 bases at J, with 9 bases between. The CDR3 length is 16 residues. CDR3 region: CASSDPAYSGANVLTF. The sequenced CDR3 bases are TGTGCCAGCAGTGATCCCGCCTACTCTGGGGCCAACGTC.

With regard to this clone: At one of its ends the junction is not consistent with the germline gene, which may arise from a read error. The missing CDR3 end, 3 residues past where the read stops, is filled in from the germline J gene. The chain carries TRBV4-2 and TRBJ2-3, with TRBD1 matching over 11 bases. CDR3 length equals 16 residues. Germline loops: CDR1 LGHNA, CDR2 YNFKEQ. The CDR3 spells CASSVSPGQGADTQYF. CDR3 bases read: TGCGCCAGCAGCGTATCCCCGGGACAGGGGGCAGATACG.

On this clone itself: The read gets to within 3 residues of the CDR3 end, and the germline J gene fills in the rest. The genes are TRBV6-9 and TRBJ2-1; a weak D match, TRBD1 (6 bases). Trimming cost V 8 bases and J 1 base, with 21 bases left between them. The length of the CDR3 is 17 residues. Germline V gives CDR1 MNHGY, CDR2 SVAAGI. The CDR3 loop is CASDRLRGLPSYNEQFF. The sequenced part of the CDR3 DNA is TGTGCCAGCGATCGACTTAGGGGGTTACCATCCTACAATGAG.

In regard to this clone: The CDR3 goes on 3 residues after the read ends, and that part is filled in from the germline J gene. The chain employs TRBV7-9 and TRBJ2-3; no reliable D call. Germline V lookup: CDR1 SEHNR, CDR2 FQNEAQ (reference sequence). Trimming pared 2 bases from V and 5 bases from J, leaving 2 bases between. The CDR3 spans 11 residues. CDR3 loop: CASSLQDTQYF. The DNA read from the CDR3 is TGTGCCAGCAGCTTACAAGATACG. The complete variable domain, with remaining parts taken from reference TRBV7-9 and TRBJ2-3, reads DTGVSQNPRHKITKRGQNVTFRCDPISEHNRLYWYRQTLGQGPEFLTYFQNEAQLEKSRLLSDRFSAERPKGSFSTLEIQRTEQGDSAMYLCASSLQDTQYFGPGTRLTVL.

Comment on this clone: The CDR3 end is not reached by the read, which stops 3 residues before it; the germline J gene fills it in. The chain has TRBV20-1 and TRBJ2-5; 10 nucleotides line up with TRBD1. This CDR3 region has 12 residues. With 5 bases clipped from V and 5 bases from J, the junction kept 2 bases outside the gene matches. Germline loops: CDR1 DFQATT, CDR2 SNEGSKA (reference sequence). The CDR3 loop is CSAGTGVETQYF. The sequenced part of the CDR3 DNA is TGCAGTGCTGGGACAGGGGTTGAGACC.

For this clone: The CDR3 end is not reached by the read, which stops 3 residues before it; the germline J gene fills it in. The chain carries TRBV19 and TRBJ2-2; tentative D call: TRBD1 (5 bases). Trimming left V 4 bases short and J 4 bases short, with 13 bases between. Germline CDR1 reads LNHDA; CDR2 reads SQIVND (reference sequence). The CDR3 loop spans 15 amino acids. The CDR3 region is CASSTGRVITGELFF. The CDR3 DNA, read in part, is TGTGCCAGTAGTACGGGCAGGGTAATCACCGGGGAG.

Concerning this clone itself: Read data end 3 residues before the CDR3 end; the end is taken from the germline J gene. The chain recombines TRBV2 with TRBJ2-2, with D tentatively TRBD2 (5 bases). From germline, CDR1 is SNHLY and CDR2 FYNNEI. The CDR3 sequence is 14 residues long. This CDR3 reads CASSYLGSGEKLFF. The covered CDR3 bases are TGTGCCAGCAGTTACTTGGGGAGCGGTGAAAAG.

Note on this clone: With the read ending 3 residues before the CDR3 end, the germline J gene is used to fill in that end. The chain couples TRBV20-1 to TRBJ1-2; 10 bases fit TRBD1. Germline V gives CDR1 DFQATT, CDR2 SNEGSKA (reference sequence). The CDR3 runs 17 residues. The CDR3 loop reads CSARDRTGGNELWGYTF. The part of the CDR3 DNA that was read is TGCAGTGCTAGAGATCGGACAGGGGGTAATGAACTATGGGGC.

Worth noting for this clone: The read halts 3 residues ahead of the CDR3 end, with the missing end drawn from the germline J gene. V is TRBV2 and J is TRBJ1-6, with D possibly being TRBD1 (5 bases). This CDR3 is 13 amino acids long. The V end lost 7 bases, the J end lost 10 bases, and 14 bases lay between the germline ends. CDR1 is SNHLY and CDR2 is FYNNEI in the germline V gene. Incomplete CDR3 DNA: TGTGCCAGCACCGCGGGGGTGGAATCACCC. It is translated as CASTAGVESP. The full CDR3 reads CASTAGVESPLHF.

As for this clone: From the germline J gene comes the end of the CDR3, since the read stops 3 residues before it. This sequence joins TRBV19 and TRBJ1-1; 10 nucleotides match TRBD1. CDR3 size: 15 residues. Germline V gene data show CDR1 as LNHDA and CDR2 as SQIVND (reference sequence). J gave up 5 bases and V 9 bases, and 12 bases lay outside the gene matches. CDR3 DNA (partial): TGTGCCAGCCGGGGACAGGGGAGGGGAAAGACTGAA. Translating gives CASRGQGRGKTE. The full-length CDR3 reads as CASRGQGRGKTEAFF. Filled out from reference TRBV19 and TRBJ1-1, the complete variable domain reads DGGITQSPKYLFRKEGQNVTLSCEQNLNHDAMYWYRQDPGQGLRLIYYSQIVNDFQKGDIAEGYSVSREKKESFPLTVTSAQKNPTAFYLCASRGQGRGKTEAFFGQGTRLTVV.

As concerns this clone: The sequence runs out 3 residues before the end of the CDR3; the remainder is reconstructed from the germline J gene. The chain is built from TRBV10-3 and TRBJ2-7, with 11 positions matching TRBD1. The germline V gene has CDR1 ENHRY and CDR2 SYGVKD. This CDR3 contains 14 residues. Losses at the gene ends were 6 bases for V and 2 bases for J; bases not matched to a gene: 3. CDR3 bases read: TGTGCCATCAGGGGGACAGGGGGGCCCTACGAG. Protein product: CAIRGTGGPYE. The CDR3 in full is CAIRGTGGPYEQYF.

A remark on this clone: The CDR3 extends 3 residues past the end of the read, so its final part is completed from the germline J gene. The chain has TRBV2 and TRBJ1-2; 10 bases fit TRBD1. Germline V lookup: CDR1 SNHLY, CDR2 FYNNEI. V was clipped by 8 bases and J by 7 bases; unmatched bases: 10. The CDR3 consists of 14 residues. The covered CDR3 bases are TGTGCCAGCGGGGAGTCCGGGACAGGGGTTGGC. It encodes CASGESGTGVG. In full, the CDR3 reads CASGESGTGVGYTF.

As concerns this clone: The DNA ends 3 residues before the CDR3 does, and the rest of the CDR3 is filled in from the germline J gene. The genes are TRBV6-1 and TRBJ2-5; TRBD1 might be the D (5 bases). The CDR3 is made up of 14 amino acids. With 4 bases removed from V and 4 bases from J, the gap between germline ends came to 13 bases. CDR1 and CDR2 (germline): MNHNS, SASEGT. This CDR3 reads CASSAGYGIETQYF. The DNA read from the CDR3 is TGTGCCAGCAGTGCAGGGTATGGGATAGAGACC.

Comment on this clone: The observed sequence ends 3 residues before the CDR3 terminus, with the missing tail filled in from the germline J gene. This chain uses TRBV6-2 or TRBV6-3 with TRBJ2-2; TRBD1 agrees at 7 bases. The CDR3 runs to 17 residues. V gave up 7 bases and J gave up 5 bases; unmatched junction bases: 16. Germline lookup yields CDR1 MNHEY and CDR2 SVGEGT. The CDR3 protein is CASTYSDRLNPTGELFF. The sequenced part of the CDR3 DNA is TGTGCCAGCACCTATTCGGACAGGCTTAATCCAACCGGGGAG.

Concerning this clone: The read finishes 3 residues shy of the CDR3 end, and the germline J gene is used to complete it. The rearrangement uses TRBV9 and TRBJ2-5, with TRBD2 matching 14 bases. V lost 0 bases to trimming and J lost 4 bases; unmatched junction nucleotides: 5. Germline CDR1 reads SGDLS; CDR2 reads YYNGEE. The CDR3 consists of 17 residues. The CDR3 bases that were read are TGTGCCAGCAGCGTAGATGGGACTAGCGGGGGAAGAGAGACC. Translating it yields CASSVDGTSGGRET. The whole CDR3 is CASSVDGTSGGRETQYF.

Concerning this clone: With the read ending 3 residues before the CDR3 end, the germline J gene is used to fill in that end. The V gene is TRBV7-3, the J gene TRBJ2-7; possible D gene TRBD1, 5 bases. Germline V gene sequence: CDR1 SGHTA, CDR2 FQGTGA. V dropped 3 bases and J dropped 6 bases, with 15 bases sitting between them. The CDR3 length is 14 residues. This CDR3 reads CASSFDASRGEQYF. The covered CDR3 bases are TGTGCCAGCAGCTTCGACGCCTCAAGGGGCGAG.

Points on this clone: The read gets to within 3 residues of the CDR3 end, and the germline J gene fills in the rest. The chain couples TRBV11-3 to TRBJ2-7; 7 bases are a match to TRBD2. The CDR3 runs 15 residues. The V segment lost 5 bases and the J segment 0 bases; nucleotides outside the gene matches: 7. Germline V gene sequence: CDR1 SGHNT, CDR2 YENEEA. CDR3 bases read: TGTGCCAGCAGCAGAGGTGGGGGGGGCTCCTACGAG. It is translated as CASSRGGGGSYE. The CDR3 in full is CASSRGGGGSYEQYF.

Points on this clone: The observed sequence ends 3 residues before the CDR3 terminus, with the missing tail filled in from the germline J gene. The chain employs TRBV7-2 and TRBJ1-1; perhaps TRBD1 as D (5 bases). Germline loops: CDR1 SGHTA, CDR2 FQGNSA. The CDR3 totals 14 residues. With 1 base removed from V and 1 base from J, the gap between germline ends came to 7 bases. The CDR3 protein is CASSLVGGNTEAFF. The CDR3 bases that were read are TGTGCCAGCAGCTTAGTGGGGGGGAACACTGAA.

Worth noting for this clone: Sequencing ends 3 residues short of the CDR3 end; the germline J gene provides the rest. The chain couples TRBV30 to TRBJ2-3, with D possibly TRBD1 on 5 matching bases. The V end was cut by 4 bases, the J end by 6 bases, with 20 bases between. The CDR3 has 15 residues. CDR1 and CDR2 from the germline V gene are GTSNPN and SVGIG (reference sequence). The CDR3 bases that were read are TGTGCCTGGATGGATCAGGGCCTCGTACACGATACG. Residues: CAWMDQGLVHDT. Given in full, the CDR3 is CAWMDQGLVHDTQYF.

Concerning this clone itself: Sequencing ends 3 residues short of the CDR3 end; the germline J gene provides the rest. This chain connects TRBV5-6 to TRBJ2-2; no firm D call. The germline CDR1 and CDR2 sequences are SGHDT and YYEEEE. CDR3 size: 12 residues. The part of the CDR3 DNA that was read is TGTGCCAGCAGCTTAGGAACTATGGGG. Protein sequence: CASSLGTMG. The whole CDR3 is CASSLGTMGLFF.

Partial CDR3 DNA: TGTGCCAGCAGCCCTGACAGGATCGACGAG. This translates into CASSPDRIDE. From start to end, the CDR3 is CASSPDRIDEQYF. The rearrangement links TRBV2 to TRBJ2-7; perhaps TRBD1 as D (6 bases). The observed sequence ends 3 residues before the CDR3 terminus, with the missing tail filled in from the germline J gene. The V gene's germline CDR1 is SNHLY and CDR2 FYNNEI. This CDR3 is built from 13 residues. V dropped 6 bases and J dropped 5 bases, with 14 bases sitting between them.

To note about this clone: Sequencing ends 3 residues short of the CDR3 end; the germline J gene provides the rest. V is TRBV2 and J is TRBJ1-4; perhaps TRBD1 as D (6 bases). The germline V gene encodes CDR1 SNHLY and CDR2 FYNNEI. The CDR3 has 14 amino acids. Trimming took off 6 bases at V and 7 bases at J, with 15 bases between the two ends. CDR3 loop: CASRETGGGEKLFF. The DNA read from the CDR3 is TGTGCCAGCAGGGAGACAGGAGGCGGTGAAAAA.

On this clone: The read ends 3 residues shy of where the CDR3 ends; the end is completed using the germline J gene. This chain joins TRBV5-4 and TRBJ2-7; possibly TRBD1 for D (6 bases). V was pared by 0 bases and J by 2 bases, with 12 bases between. Germline CDR1 and CDR2: SGHNT and YYREEE (reference sequence). This CDR3 has 15 amino acids. CDR3 DNA, as far as it was read: TGTGCCAGCAGCTTGGTGTGGGGGCCGACCTACGAG. This translates into CASSLVWGPTYE. In full, the CDR3 is CASSLVWGPTYEQYF.

In the case of this clone: The read stops 3 residues short of the end of the CDR3; the missing end is completed from the germline J gene. The chain combines TRBV20-1 with TRBJ2-2, with D hard to call. The CDR3 runs to 13 residues. With 1 base removed from V and 5 bases from J, the gap between germline ends came to 8 bases. The V gene's germline CDR1 is DFQATT and CDR2 SNEGSKA (reference sequence). The CDR3 is CSARASLTGELFF. CDR3 bases read: TGCAGTGCTAGAGCGAGCTTAACCGGGGAG.

As concerns this clone: The CDR3 end falls 3 residues outside the read, so it is completed with the germline J gene. The chain joins TRBV20-1 to TRBJ2-7; 7 nucleotides match TRBD1. CDR1 and CDR2 from the germline V gene are DFQATT and SNEGSKA (reference sequence). Trimming took 1 base from V and 5 from J; bases not matched to a gene: 11. The CDR3 consists of 15 residues. The CDR3 loop reads CSARAAQGYINEQYF. CDR3 DNA (partial): TGCAGTGCTAGAGCGGCACAGGGGTATATCAACGAG.

Concerning this clone: The read ends 3 residues before the CDR3 terminus; that terminus is restored from the germline J gene. The chain has TRBV5-5 and TRBJ2-7; 11 positions match TRBD2. V shed 4 bases, J shed 3 bases, and the junction held 6 bases outside the gene matches. CDR1 is SGHKS and CDR2 is YYEKEE in the germline V gene (reference sequence). The CDR3 sequence is 15 residues long. The DNA read from the CDR3 is TGTGCCAGCAGCAACGGGACTAGCGGACTCTACGAG. Its protein is CASSNGTSGLYE. The complete CDR3 reads CASSNGTSGLYEQYF.

To note about this clone: The read finishes 3 residues shy of the CDR3 end, and the germline J gene is used to complete it. The J gene is TRBJ2-1, the V gene TRBV19, with D unresolved. The CDR3 length is 14 residues. The V and J ends lost 8 bases and 0 bases respectively, with 11 bases between them. CDR1 and CDR2 (germline): LNHDA, SQIVND (reference sequence). The covered CDR3 bases are TGTGCCAGTGCATGGGCCACCTCCTACAATGAG. Translated, it gives CASAWATSYNE. The whole CDR3 protein is CASAWATSYNEQFF.